The next 17 T cell receptor beta chains were all read from a single sample in a study of regulatory T cells in long-lasting Graves disease. Time point indicated: newly diagnosed GD, antithyroid drugs for less than 3 months. The authors made the TCR library using RNA they extracted from PBMCs. Arm-PCR of CDR3 regions and iRepertoire HTBI primers were used to build TCR beta libraries. In TCRdb, the multiplex PCR reads were re-called with MiXCR into one record per CDR3 protein. Of under 300,000 distinct CDR3 sequences in the sample, just over 20% were seen once. Specimen: peripheral blood mononuclear cells (PBMCs), collected at new diagnosis, from a patient treated with antithyroid drugs. These receptor sequences come from a female donor with Graves disease.

This clonotype turned up a few times. CDR3 protein: CASSQRPLAGGRSTGELFF. In DNA, the CDR3 is TGTGCCAGCAGCCAACGACCACTAGCGGGGGGGCGGAGCACCGGGGAGCTGTTTTTT. The chain links TRBV7-3 to TRBJ2-2; 13 bases are a match to TRBD2. Losses at the gene ends were 5 bases for V and 4 bases for J; bases not matched to a gene: 13. CDR3 length: 19 residues. CDR1 and CDR2 from the germline V gene are SGHTA and FQGTGA.

The CDR3 region is CASSEQGTDTQYF. In DNA form, the CDR3 reads TGTGCCAGCTCAGAACAGGGCACAGATACGCAGTATTTT. The chain carries TRBV18 and TRBJ2-3; perhaps TRBD1 as D (5 bases). Trimming took 5 bases from V and 1 from J, leaving 7 bases between them. Germline values: CDR1 KGHSH, CDR2 LQKENI. This CDR3 region has 13 residues.

This chain uses TRBV4-3 with TRBJ1-3; D ambiguous. Germline CDR1 LGHNA, CDR2 YSLEER. The CDR3 extends over 15 amino acids. The V and J ends lost 0 bases and 4 bases respectively, with 10 bases between them. The CDR3 sequence is CASSQEQKRGNTIYF. As DNA, the CDR3 is TGCGCCAGCAGCCAAGAGCAGAAACGAGGAAACACCATATATTTT.

V and J are TRBV19 and TRBJ1-5, with D perhaps matching TRBD1 (5 bases). CDR1 is LNHDA, CDR2 SQIVND, per germline (reference sequence). The CDR3 runs 15 residues. Trimming removed 3 bases at V and 1 base at J, with 10 bases between. CDR3 sequence: CASSMSRQSNQPQHF. CDR3 nucleotides: TGTGCCAGTAGTATGTCACGACAGAGCAATCAGCCCCAGCATTTT.

The V and J genes are TRBV7-2 and TRBJ2-1; TRBD2 agrees at 9 bases. Near its end, the DNA agrees better with TRBJ2-5, so the J call may be wrong. There are 17 residues in the CDR3. CDR1 and CDR2 (germline): SGHTA, FQGNSA. CDR3 sequence: CASNRGAGGGRRETQYF. The CDR3, as DNA: TGTGCCAGCAACCGTGGAGCGGGGGGCGGAAGAAGAGAGACCCAGTACTTC.

This clonotype was seen repeatedly, ten times or more. The chain carries TRBV6-1 and TRBJ2-1, with D maybe TRBD1 (6 bases). Germline CDR1 reads MNHNS; CDR2 reads SASEGT. Trimming removed 6 bases from V and 6 bases from J, with 12 bases in between. The CDR3 covers 13 residues. The CDR3 protein is CASSPQGLNEQFF. In DNA, the CDR3 is TGTGCCAGCAGCCCACAGGGTCTCAATGAGCAGTTCTTC.

This clonotype was seen more than once but under ten times. The chain is built from TRBV6-9 and TRBJ1-2, with D uncertain. The CDR3 covers 12 residues. From germline, CDR1 is MNHGY and CDR2 SVAAGI. The V end lost 4 bases, the J end lost 4 bases, and 7 bases lay between the germline ends. The CDR3 is CASSLSVYGYTF. CDR3 DNA: TGTGCCAGCAGTTTATCCGTCTATGGCTACACCTTC.

This clonotype was observed at least ten times. This CDR3 is CASSSRGTAKYEQYF. The DNA for the CDR3 is TGTGCCAGCAGTTCACGAGGGACGGCTAAGTACGAGCAGTACTTC. The chain has TRBV6-9 and TRBJ2-7, with D perhaps given as TRBD1 or TRBD2 (5 bases each). CDR1 is MNHGY and CDR2 is SVAAGI in the germline V gene. The CDR3 is 15 amino acids. V was shortened by 4 bases and J by 4 bases, with 17 bases between the two germline ends.

This clonotype was detected ten times or more. The rearrangement uses TRBV19 and TRBJ2-7; 9 nucleotides line up with TRBD1. Per germline, CDR1 LNHDA and CDR2 SQIVND (reference sequence). With 5 bases clipped from V and 2 bases from J, the junction kept 10 bases outside the gene matches. This CDR3 has 16 amino acids. The CDR3: CASSRSGTGSTYEQYF. Written as DNA, the CDR3 is TGTGCCAGTAGTCGTTCCGGGACAGGGAGCACCTACGAGCAGTACTTC.

This clonotype appeared many times. This sequence joins TRBV7-2 and TRBJ2-1, with D possibly matching TRBD1 (7 bases). The V end lost 3 bases, the J end lost 7 bases, and 13 bases lay between the germline ends. Germline V CDR1 and CDR2: SGHTA, FQGNSA. The CDR3 loop spans 14 amino acids. The CDR3 bases are TGTGCCAGCAGCTTGTTCCAGGGGGGTAATGAGCAGTTCTTC. It yields the protein CASSLFQGGNEQFF.

This clonotype was recorded at least ten times. The chain is built from TRBV24-1 and TRBJ1-2, with D uncertain. The CDR3 covers 13 residues. From germline, CDR1 is KGHDR and CDR2 SFDVKD. V dropped 3 bases and J dropped 8 bases, with 12 bases sitting between them. DNA for the CDR3: TGTGCCACCAGTGATAACGTCGGGGAAGGCTACACCTTC. Protein sequence: CATSDNVGEGYTF.

As for this clonotype: One base separates it from a far larger clone, so it is likely a read error. This chain connects TRBV11-3 to TRBJ2-1; D remains ambiguous. In germline, CDR1 is SGHNT, CDR2 YENEEA. The CDR3 totals 15 residues. V was cut by 6 bases and J by 3 bases, with 15 bases left in between. CDR3: CASRDGRSRYNEQFF. DNA for the CDR3: TGTGCCAGCAGGGATGGACGGTCCCGCTACAATGAGCAGTTCTTC.

The chain is built from TRBV5-4 and TRBJ2-7; TRBD2 is a possible D gene (6 bases). CDR1 is SGHNT, CDR2 YYREEE, per germline (reference sequence). The V gene lost 7 bases and the J gene lost 2 bases, with 13 bases spanning the gap. The CDR3 contains 13 residues. CDR3 bases: TGTGCCAGCGGCGTCCGCGGGACCTACGAGCAGTACTTC. It is translated as CASGVRGTYEQYF.

Notes on this clonotype: A read error may account for a junction end that differs from germline. The rearrangement joins TRBV6-1 to TRBJ2-2; weak D call: TRBD2 (7 bases). The CDR3 loop spans 14 amino acids. The germline V gene has CDR1 MNHNS and CDR2 SASEGT. The CDR3 loop is CVSVGGLNTGELFF. The DNA of the CDR3 is TGTGTCAGCGTGGGGGGGCTGAACACCGGGGAGCTGTTTTTT.

This clonotype showed up many times. The chain employs TRBV6-5 and TRBJ2-3; 8 positions match TRBD1. V was pared by 4 bases and J by 3 bases, with 3 bases of the junction left unmatched. The CDR3 runs 14 residues. CDR1 and CDR2 (germline): MNHEY, SVGAGI. CDR3 protein: CASSLDRATDTQYF. As DNA, the CDR3 is TGTGCCAGCAGTTTGGACAGGGCGACAGATACGCAGTATTTT.

This clonotype has ten or more counts. V usage is TRBV5-1 and J usage is TRBJ2-2; no reliable D call. The CDR3 covers 14 residues. The V gene's germline CDR1 is SGHRS and CDR2 YFSETQ. V was pared by 4 bases and J by 3 bases, with 10 bases between. The CDR3 is CASSNRVDTGELFF. The CDR3 DNA sequence: TGCGCCAGCAGCAACCGGGTAGACACCGGGGAGCTGTTTTTT.

Many counts were recorded for this clonotype. The rearrangement links TRBV7-2 to TRBJ1-1; perhaps TRBD1 as D (5 bases). Germline lookup yields CDR1 SGHTA and CDR2 FQGNSA. The CDR3 extends over 16 amino acids. V was pared by 6 bases and J by 7 bases, with 24 bases between. This chain's CDR3 is CASRPRAGSRRGEAFF. The DNA of the CDR3 is TGTGCCAGCAGGCCACGTGCAGGGTCCAGAAGGGGTGAAGCTTTCTTT.